This T cell receptor beta chain was captured by sequencing in a study of early T cells in non-severe SARS-CoV-2 infection. In this sample, this clonotype turned up a few times. Per the germline V gene, CDR1 is MDHEN and CDR2 is SYDVKM. CDR3 length: 13 residues. V was shortened by 0 bases and J by 7 bases, with 9 bases between the two germline ends. Each CDR3 protein gets one entry after TCRdb re-called the 5' RACE reads with MiXCR. Of 45,000 or so distinct CDR3 sequences listed, roughly 7% are singletons. The specimen sequenced was whole blood. The TCR comes from an adult who was a healthcare worker with PCR-confirmed SARS-CoV-2 infection or an uninfected control (not recorded which). The J gene is TRBJ1-1, the V gene TRBV28; D ambiguous. This CDR3 is CASSLWDGREAFF. CDR3 DNA sequence: TGTGCCAGCAGTTTATGGGACGGCCGTGAAGCTTTCTTT. Together with reference TRBV28 and TRBJ1-1, the CDR3 gives the full variable domain: DVKVTQSSRYLVKRTGEKVFLECVQDMDHENMFWYRQDPGLGLRLIYFSYDVKMKEKGDIPEGYSVSREKKERFSLILESASTNQTSMYLCASSLWDGREAFFGQGTRLTVV.